This record concerns one T cell receptor (beta chain) sequence. Its specificity is not known. Data came from immunoSEQ multiplex PCR; TCRdb stores just in-frame clones and leaves some out. The sample shows about 280,000 clones, roughly 88% of them seen only once. The CDR3 extends over 16 amino acids. V was shortened by 0 bases and J by 6 bases, with 16 bases between the two germline ends. Germline V CDR1 and CDR2: SGHNT, YYREEE (reference sequence). This entry comes from a study of cytomegalovirus exposure and HLA in healthy donors. Broader study findings: High specificity and sensitivity for cytomegalovirus status were reported for the classifier.

This receptor was taken from a woman aged 18 to 35 in good health and CMV-seronegative. This chain uses TRBV5-4 with TRBJ2-1; perhaps TRBD2 as D (5 bases). Material: PBMCs. For the CDR3, the DNA is TGTGCCAGCAGCTTGGACGACTTAGCGATGGGCAATGAGCAGTTCTTC. This gives the protein CASSLDDLAMGNEQFF.